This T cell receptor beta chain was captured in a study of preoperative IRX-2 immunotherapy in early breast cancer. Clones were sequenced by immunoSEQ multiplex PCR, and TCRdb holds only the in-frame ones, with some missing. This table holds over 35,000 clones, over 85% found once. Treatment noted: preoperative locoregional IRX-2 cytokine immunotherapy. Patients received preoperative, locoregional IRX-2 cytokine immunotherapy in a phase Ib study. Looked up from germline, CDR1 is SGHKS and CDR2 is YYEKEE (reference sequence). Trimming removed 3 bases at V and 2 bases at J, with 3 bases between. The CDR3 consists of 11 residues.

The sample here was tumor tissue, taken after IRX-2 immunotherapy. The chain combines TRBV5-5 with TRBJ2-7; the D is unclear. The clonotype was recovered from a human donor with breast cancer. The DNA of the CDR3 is TGTGCCAGCAGCTGGGCCTACGAGCAGTACTTC. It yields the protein CASSWAYEQYF.